The sequence of this T cell receptor (beta chain) was determined in a study of T cell repertoires in cytomegalovirus infection. Study at large: Public TCR beta signatures were indicative of both CMV infection and a matching HLA type. Study-level results: Predominance within the ex vivo response was attributable to HLA-C-restricted CMV-specific TCR beta clonotypes.

In TCRdb, the reads were re-called with MiXCR into one record per CDR3 protein. The table records about 450,000 distinct CDR3 sequences, under 40% of them present only once. This clonotype came up many times. Its antigen is unidentified. CDR1 and CDR2 from the germline V gene are SGHVS and FQNEAQ. Trimming took 6 bases from V and 1 from J, leaving 12 bases between them. The CDR3 runs to 14 residues. Sequencing was done on a sample of PBMCs. The chain links TRBV7-8 to TRBJ1-1, with D unresolved. This TCR came from a human donor in good health (CMV status not recorded). Some clones in this sample may be carry-over from other donors' samples. CDR3: CASRHHGENTEAFF. DNA of the CDR3: TGTGCCAGCAGACACCACGGAGAGAACACTGAAGCTTTCTTT.